The 26 T cell receptor beta chains presented below share a single source sample, sequenced in a study of quantifying T cell responses using KT2 cells. Overall study: cDNA was made from DNase-treated RNA using alpha and beta constant primers.

The cDNA 3' end received a ligated oligonucleotide with a UMI. First-round PCR used approximately 4 cycles and beta primers RC1.1 and RC1.2 covering TRBC1 and TRBC2. TCRdb fed the UMI-ligation and nested PCR reads into MiXCR, producing one record per CDR3 protein. This sample has tens of thousands of distinct CDR3 sequences; roughly 10% occur once, and the top ten carry about 10%. Sequenced sample: PBMCs spiked with cells of the T cell clone KT2. These receptors were collected from a human donor.

The table lists this clonotype with many counts. This sequence joins TRBV20-1 and TRBJ2-1, with TRBD2 matching over 8 bases. The V and J ends lost 6 bases and 7 bases, in that order; junction bases with no gene match: 11. The CDR3 is 14 residues long. Germline V gene sequence: CDR1 DFQATT, CDR2 SNEGSKA (reference sequence). In DNA form, the CDR3 reads TGCAGTGCCACGGGGGGGACTAGGGAGAATGAGCAGTTCTTC. This sequence encodes CSATGGTRENEQFF.

The table lists this clonotype with many counts. The chain has TRBV29-1 and TRBJ1-1, with D unresolved. The CDR3 covers 12 residues. Trimming removed 2 bases from V and 6 bases from J, with 10 bases in between. Germline lookup yields CDR1 SQVTM and CDR2 ANQGSEA. This chain's CDR3 is CSVEQVIAEAFF. CDR3 coding DNA: TGCAGCGTTGAACAAGTTATCGCTGAAGCTTTCTTT.

The chain links TRBV6-2 or TRBV6-3 to TRBJ2-5, with D tentatively TRBD2 (6 bases). V shed 7 bases and J shed 2 bases, with 17 bases lying between them. The CDR3 loop spans 15 amino acids. Germline CDR1 MNHEY, CDR2 SVGEGT. As DNA, the CDR3 is TGTGCCAGCAAGAAGGAACCCGGGAGTCAAGAGACCCAGTACTTC. Amino acids: CASKKEPGSQETQYF.

This clonotype was seen at least ten times. The chain is built from TRBV5-4 and TRBJ1-2; unclear D gene. The CDR3 has 15 amino acids. V dropped 0 bases and J dropped 8 bases, with 17 bases sitting between them. Germline CDR1 SGHNT, CDR2 YYREEE (reference sequence). The CDR3, as DNA: TGTGCCAGCAGCTTGGCGGCGACCCCCGCGGGGGGCTACACCTTC. It encodes CASSLAATPAGGYTF.

The genes are TRBV5-1 and TRBJ2-3; D may match TRBD1 or TRBD2 (5 bases each). V was pared by 2 bases and J by 5 bases, with 12 bases between. Germline lookup yields CDR1 SGHRS and CDR2 YFSETQ. CDR3 length: 14 amino acids. The CDR3 sequence: CASSFDGAGDTQYF. The CDR3 DNA reads TGCGCCAGCAGCTTCGACGGGGCGGGAGATACGCAGTATTTT.

This clonotype was seen only a few times. The rearrangement joins TRBV20-1 to TRBJ1-1; the D gene is possibly TRBD1 (6 bases). Germline CDR1 and CDR2: DFQATT and SNEGSKA (reference sequence). The CDR3 length is 15 residues. The ends were cut back, 5 bases at V and 7 bases at J, with 23 bases in the middle. The DNA for the CDR3 is TGCAGTGCTCCACCCCTGGACAGCGGGGGATTTGAAGCTTTCTTT. Protein product: CSAPPLDSGGFEAFF.

This clonotype occurred many times. The chain joins TRBV20-1 to TRBJ1-6; D remains unclear. V was trimmed by 7 bases and J by 2 bases, leaving 9 bases between them. The germline V gene has CDR1 DFQATT and CDR2 SNEGSKA (reference sequence). CDR3 length: 13 residues. DNA of the CDR3: TGCAGTGTCACGACGGCCTATAATTCACCCCTCCACTTT. It translates to CSVTTAYNSPLHF.

The chain couples TRBV6-2 or TRBV6-3 to TRBJ1-1, with D possibly matching TRBD1 (6 bases). This CDR3 comprises 12 residues. The V gene lost 6 bases and the J gene lost 11 bases, with 16 bases spanning the gap. The germline V gene encodes CDR1 MNHEY and CDR2 SVGEGT. The CDR3 loop is CASRSGQFRAFF. CDR3 sequence (DNA): TGTGCCAGCAGATCCGGACAGTTTCGGGCTTTCTTT.

The chain has TRBV3-1 and TRBJ2-6; 11 bases agree with TRBD1. The V and J ends lost 2 bases and 0 bases, in that order; junction bases with no gene match: 6. The CDR3 is 19 amino acids. The germline CDR1 and CDR2 sequences are LGHDT and YNNKEL (reference sequence). The CDR3 DNA reads TGTGCCAGCAGCCAACCCCAGGGGACAGGGGGCTCTGGGGCCAACGTCCTGACTTTC. It yields the protein CASSQPQGTGGSGANVLTF.

This clonotype was seen a handful of times. V is TRBV27 and J is TRBJ1-1, with a weak D call TRBD1 (5 bases). The length of the CDR3 is 16 residues. Germline V gene data show CDR1 as MNHEY and CDR2 as SMNVEV (reference sequence). The V end was cut by 5 bases, the J end by 1 base, with 17 bases between. CDR3 loop: CASSPEVGRANTEAFF. The DNA for the CDR3 is TGTGCCAGCAGTCCCGAAGTCGGCAGGGCGAACACTGAAGCTTTCTTT.

The chain has TRBV11-3 and TRBJ2-3, with 7 bases fitting TRBD2. The germline CDR1 and CDR2 sequences are SGHNT and YENEEA. The CDR3 runs 16 residues. The junction had 10 bases not matched to a gene; V was cut back by 4 bases and J by 3 bases. The CDR3 DNA reads as TGTGCCAGCAGCTCCAGAGGGACGGGGGGAACAGATACGCAGTATTTT. Translating it yields CASSSRGTGGTDTQYF. The entire variable domain, with the rest obtained from reference TRBV11-3 and TRBJ2-3, is as follows: EAGVVQSPRYKIIEKKQPVAFWCNPISGHNTLYWYLQNLGQGPELLIRYENEEAVDDSQLPKDRFSAERLKGVDSTLKIQPAELGDSAVYLCASSSRGTGGTDTQYFGPGTRLTVL.

In this sample, this clonotype turned up many times. The chain's CDR3 is CARTAGVPQNIQYF. As DNA, the CDR3 is TGTGCCCGCACCGCGGGGGTGCCCCAAAACATTCAGTACTTC. The chain employs TRBV19 and TRBJ2-4, with TRBD2 matching over 7 bases. With 11 bases clipped from V and 5 bases from J, the junction kept 12 bases outside the gene matches. The CDR3 totals 14 residues. CDR1 and CDR2 from the germline V gene are LNHDA and SQIVND (reference sequence).

This clonotype appeared a few times. The DNA for the CDR3 is TGTGCCAGCAGTTTACAGGGGTTGACCGGGGAGCTGTTTTTT. This gives the protein CASSLQGLTGELFF. The genes are TRBV12-3 or TRBV12-4 and TRBJ2-2; D is possibly TRBD1 (6 bases). Trimming shortened V by 2 bases and J by 5 bases, and 9 bases separated the two germline ends. The CDR3 is 14 amino acids.

This clonotype was counted between two and nine times. This chain uses TRBV12-3 or TRBV12-4 with TRBJ1-2; D perhaps matches TRBD1 (5 bases). The CDR3 totals 15 residues. The V end was cut by 4 bases, the J end by 2 bases, with 14 bases between. CDR3 nucleotide sequence: TGTGCCAGCAGTTCGGGGGTGGGAGGGAACTATGGCTACACCTTC. Residues: CASSSGVGGNYGYTF.

Worth noting for this clonotype: At one boundary the junction diverges from the germline segment, which might be a read error. This chain uses TRBV3-1 with TRBJ2-7; no clear D gene. This CDR3 has 9 residues. Germline loops: CDR1 LGHDT, CDR2 YNNKEL (reference sequence). The CDR3 is CASSQGPTF. CDR3 DNA sequence: TGTGCCAGCAGCCAAGGACCCACATTC.

This clonotype was detected a few times. The V gene is TRBV21-1, the J gene TRBJ1-2. TRBV21-1 is marked as a pseudogene. The length of the CDR3 is 15 residues. CDR3 nucleotide sequence: TGTGCCAGCACCCAAGGCAGAGGGCCTAGCTATGGCTACACCTTC. Protein sequence: CASTQGRGPSYGYTF.

The chain has TRBV27 and TRBJ2-5; D remains ambiguous. V lost 4 bases and J 5 bases, leaving 11 bases between the germline ends. CDR3 length: 13 residues. Germline CDR1 MNHEY, CDR2 SMNVEV (reference sequence). CDR3 DNA: TGTGCCAGCAGTTCCCGATGGATGGAGACCCAGTACTTC. Protein sequence: CASSSRWMETQYF.

This clonotype was seen only a few times. The chain uses TRBV3-1 and TRBJ2-1; TRBD2 matches 7 bases. The CDR3 is 12 amino acids. V shed 3 bases and J 9 bases; nucleotides not matched to a gene: 2. Germline V gene data show CDR1 as LGHDT and CDR2 as YNNKEL (reference sequence). For the CDR3, the DNA is TGTGCCAGCAGCCAGGTAGCGGGTGAGCAGTTCTTC. Translated: CASSQVAGEQFF.

The chain uses TRBV30 and TRBJ1-2, with 8 bases fitting TRBD1. CDR3 length: 12 amino acids. Germline V gene lookup returns CDR1 GTSNPN and CDR2 SVGIG (reference sequence). The V gene end was trimmed by 8 bases and the J gene end by 8 bases; junction bases not matched to a gene: 10. CDR3 nucleotide sequence: TGTGCCGGGACAGGTCCGTTGGGAGGCTACACCTTC. Encoded protein: CAGTGPLGGYTF.

This clonotype was detected many times. The chain carries TRBV7-2 and TRBJ2-5; TRBD2 might be the D (6 bases). The CDR3 contains 12 residues. Germline CDR1 and CDR2: SGHTA and FQGNSA. V gave up 6 bases and J gave up 5 bases, with 10 bases separating them. The CDR3 protein is CASSDSGETQYF. The CDR3 nucleotides are TGTGCCAGCAGTGACAGCGGGGAGACCCAGTACTTC.

This clonotype has more than one count but fewer than ten. The chain is built from TRBV2 and TRBJ2-1; 7 bases are shared with TRBD2. The CDR3 covers 16 residues. Germline CDR1 reads SNHLY; CDR2 reads FYNNEI. J gave up 2 bases and V 6 bases, and 10 bases lay outside the gene matches. The CDR3 coding sequence is TGTGCCAGCAGGGGGGGGGGAGGATTGGCCTACAATGAGCAGTTCTTC. Translating it yields CASRGGGGLAYNEQFF.

This clonotype appeared a few times. This chain connects TRBV7-9 to TRBJ1-4; no clear D. There are 14 residues in the CDR3. CDR1 is SEHNR, CDR2 FQNEAQ, per germline (reference sequence). Trimming pared 2 bases from V and 7 bases from J, leaving 11 bases between. The CDR3 DNA follows: TGTGCCAGCAGCTTAAACCTAGTGGGTGAAAAACTGTTTTTT. It specifies CASSLNLVGEKLFF.

This clonotype has more than one count but fewer than ten. The CDR3 DNA is TGTGCCAGCAGCGGTAGCGGTCAACGCACAGATACGCAGTATTTT. This gives the protein CASSGSGQRTDTQYF. The rearrangement links TRBV7-2 to TRBJ2-3; D is possibly TRBD2 (6 bases). Per germline, CDR1 SGHTA and CDR2 FQGNSA. This CDR3 spans 15 amino acids. The V and J ends lost 5 bases and 1 base respectively, with 13 bases between them.

A few counts support this clonotype. The chain is built from TRBV12-3 or TRBV12-4 and TRBJ2-3; 7 bases map to TRBD2. Trimming removed 8 bases from V and 1 base from J; junction bases left unmatched: 9. The CDR3 has 15 residues. The CDR3 DNA is TGTGCCAGCGGCTCCTCGGCGGGAGGCACAGATACGCAGTATTTT. Protein: CASGSSAGGTDTQYF.

The chain recombines TRBV27 with TRBJ2-1; the D is unclear. The length of the CDR3 is 13 residues. Germline values: CDR1 MNHEY, CDR2 SMNVEV (reference sequence). Trimming removed 4 bases from V and 4 bases from J, with 8 bases in between. This CDR3 is CASSWTRYNEQFF. In nucleotides, the CDR3 is TGTGCCAGCAGTTGGACGCGATACAATGAGCAGTTCTTC.

The sample holds many counts of this clonotype. J is TRBJ1-1 and V is TRBV11-2; D gene ambiguous. The CDR3 is made up of 12 amino acids. V shed 5 bases and J shed 11 bases, with 15 bases lying between them. Germline V gene data show CDR1 as SGHAT and CDR2 as FQNNGV. The CDR3 DNA sequence: TGTGCCAGCAGCCCTACACCCCAATGGGCTTTCTTT. It encodes CASSPTPQWAFF.